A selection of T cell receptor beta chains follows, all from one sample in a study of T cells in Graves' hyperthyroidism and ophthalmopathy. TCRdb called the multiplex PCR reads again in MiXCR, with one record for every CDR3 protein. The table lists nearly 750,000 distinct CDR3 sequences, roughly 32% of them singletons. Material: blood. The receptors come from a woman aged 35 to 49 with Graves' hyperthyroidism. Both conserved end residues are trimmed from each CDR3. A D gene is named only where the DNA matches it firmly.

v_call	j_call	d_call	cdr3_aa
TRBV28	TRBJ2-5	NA	ASRFPSVETQY
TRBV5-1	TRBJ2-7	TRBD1	ASSQETRRQGNEQY
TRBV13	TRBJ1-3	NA	ASSLSVSELAGNTIY
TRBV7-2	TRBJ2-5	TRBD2	ASSPMTSGGIETQY
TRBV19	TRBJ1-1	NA	ASSISAGLTEAF
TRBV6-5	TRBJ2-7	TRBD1	ASSPVTGPVYEQY
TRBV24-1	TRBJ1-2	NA	ATSDPGGGVEGYT
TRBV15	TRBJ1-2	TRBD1	ATSATTGEYGYT
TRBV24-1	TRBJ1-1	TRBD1	ATSFSGDRDTEAF
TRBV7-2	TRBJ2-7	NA	ASSLALMGDLPYEQY
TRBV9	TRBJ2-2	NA	ASSVPHGELF
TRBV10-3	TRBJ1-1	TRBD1	ASRNRGLMNTEAF
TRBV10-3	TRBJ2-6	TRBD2	ASSYPGGAGANVLT
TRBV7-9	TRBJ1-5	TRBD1	ASSPVSAGGSGVNQPQH
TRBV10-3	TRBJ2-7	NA	AISEFYEQY
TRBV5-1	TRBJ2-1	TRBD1	ASSVDQGAGKRQF
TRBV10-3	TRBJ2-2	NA	AISDPGNTGELF
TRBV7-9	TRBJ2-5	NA	ASSLTWVIETQY
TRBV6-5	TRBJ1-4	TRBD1	ASSTDRVREKLF
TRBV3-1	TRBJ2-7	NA	ASSQVGWGSSYEQY
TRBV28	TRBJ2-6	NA	ASREGVSGANVLT
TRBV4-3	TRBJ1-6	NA	ASSHVAGQKRNSPLH
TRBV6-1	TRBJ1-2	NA	ASSSKEAGNYGYT
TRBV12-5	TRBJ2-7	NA	ATARDVSYEQY
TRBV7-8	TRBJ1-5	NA	ASSLEGVNQPQH
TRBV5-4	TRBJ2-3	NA	ASSLALDRQSTDTQY
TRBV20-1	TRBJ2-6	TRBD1	SAKTGAGANVLT
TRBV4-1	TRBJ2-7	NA	ASSQRRGYEQY
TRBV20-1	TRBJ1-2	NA	SAYSGRYGYT
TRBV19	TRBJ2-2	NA	ASIERGRANTGELF
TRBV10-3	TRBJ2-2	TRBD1	ATLSDRANTGELF
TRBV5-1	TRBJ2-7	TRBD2	ASSYSGSYNEQY